The 18 T cell receptor beta chains presented below share a single source sample, sequenced in a study of blood T cell repertoires in COVID-19. Repertoires were generated with immunoSEQ multiplex PCR, while TCRdb's copy carries only in-frame clones and drops some. The table shows about 370,000 clones, with roughly 86% occurring only once. Sequenced sample: PBMCs or T cells enriched from blood (not recorded which). Receptor source: a woman under 40 who had recovered from COVID-19.

The chain combines TRBV15 with TRBJ1-4; D call uncertain. This CDR3 spans 13 amino acids. Trimming took off 3 bases at V and 8 bases at J, with 10 bases between the two ends. Germline CDR1 is LNHNV and CDR2 is YYDKDF (reference sequence). The CDR3 protein is CATSRSGNEKLFF. CDR3 in DNA: TGTGCCACCAGCAGGTCCGGGAACGAAAAACTGTTTTTT. The complete variable domain, with remaining parts taken from reference TRBV15 and TRBJ1-4, reads DAMVIQNPRYQVTQFGKPVTLSCSQTLNHNVMYWYQQKSSQAPKLLFHYYDKDFNNEADTPDNFQSRRPNTSFCFLDIRSPGLGDTAMYLCATSRSGNEKLFFGSGTQLSVL.

The genes are TRBV18 and TRBJ2-2, with 7 bases lining up with TRBD1. V shed 0 bases, J shed 4 bases, and the junction held 2 bases outside the gene matches. CDR1 is KGHSH, CDR2 LQKENI, per germline. The CDR3 runs 15 residues. CDR3 coding DNA: TGTGCCAGCTCACCACCTTGGGACAGCACCGGGGAGCTGTTTTTT. Residues: CASSPPWDSTGELFF.

The chain is built from TRBV5-1 and TRBJ1-2; no clear D. V lost 2 bases and J lost 3, with 14 bases in between. In germline, CDR1 is SGHRS, CDR2 YFSETQ. This CDR3 comprises 15 residues. CDR3 in amino acids: CASSLLQERHYGYTF. CDR3 nucleotide sequence: TGCGCCAGCAGCTTACTCCAGGAAAGGCACTATGGCTACACCTTC.

The chain has TRBV29-1 and TRBJ1-2, with D perhaps TRBD1 (6 bases). The CDR3 runs to 13 residues. Trimming shortened V by 7 bases and J by 2 bases, and 14 bases separated the two germline ends. Germline CDR1 is SQVTM and CDR2 is ANQGSEA. This chain's CDR3 is CSDRDNRNYGYTF. The CDR3, as DNA: TGCAGCGACCGGGACAATCGAAACTATGGCTACACCTTC.

J is TRBJ2-1 and V is TRBV14, with D possibly matching TRBD2 (5 bases). Germline values: CDR1 SGHDN, CDR2 FVKESK. This CDR3 comprises 14 residues. V lost 4 bases, J lost 4 bases, and 11 bases lay in between. This CDR3 is CASSLRGFYNEQFF. CDR3 in DNA: TGTGCCAGCAGCCTTCGGGGATTTTACAATGAGCAGTTCTTC.

The chain uses TRBV4-1 and TRBJ1-2, with D possibly being TRBD1 (6 bases). The CDR3 totals 15 residues. Germline lookup yields CDR1 MGHRA and CDR2 YSYEKL. V shed 0 bases and J shed 6 bases, with 14 bases lying between them. CDR3 sequence: CASSQDLGQGNGYTF. DNA for the CDR3: TGCGCCAGCAGCCAAGATCTTGGCCAGGGGAATGGCTACACCTTC.

The rearrangement links TRBV19 to TRBJ2-1; maybe TRBD2 (5 bases). This CDR3 spans 15 amino acids. V lost 4 bases and J lost 5, with 15 bases in between. The V gene's germline CDR1 is LNHDA and CDR2 SQIVND (reference sequence). The CDR3 nucleotides read TGTGCCAGTAGTAGCTGGACCGGAGGCGACAATGAGCAGTTCTTC. Translation gives CASSSWTGGDNEQFF.

This clone has only a few counts. The chain joins TRBV23-1 to TRBJ1-1; TRBD1 might be the D (5 bases). Being an ORF, TRBV23-1 has a function that is uncertain. The V end was cut by 10 bases, the J end by 7 bases, with 13 bases between. The CDR3 runs 11 residues. The CDR3 bases are TGCGCCAACAGGTGGGAGCATGAAGCTTTCTTT. Its protein product is CANRWEHEAFF.

The J gene is TRBJ2-5, the V gene TRBV5-8; 12 bases agree with TRBD1. The J segment lost 4 bases and the V segment lost 3 bases, leaving 13 bases of the junction unmatched. Germline V CDR1 and CDR2: SGHTS, YDEGEE. This CDR3 has 18 amino acids. The CDR3 nucleotides read TGTGCCAGCAGCTGGGGGACAGGGGGCGCGGTATCGGGAGAGACCCAGTACTTC. The encoded protein is CASSWGTGGAVSGETQYF.

The chain carries TRBV19 and TRBJ1-2; 7 bases agree with TRBD1. The CDR3 has 15 amino acids. Germline CDR1 is LNHDA and CDR2 is SQIVND (reference sequence). The ends lost 5 bases at V and 3 bases at J; junction bases unmatched: 9. CDR3 loop: CASSPQGDGDYGYTF. CDR3 nucleotides: TGTGCCAGTAGTCCGCAGGGGGACGGTGACTATGGCTACACCTTC.

The chain carries TRBV7-2 and TRBJ1-4; TRBD1 might be the D (6 bases). CDR1 SGHTA and CDR2 FQGNSA come from the germline V gene. The CDR3 is made up of 13 amino acids. V was shortened by 6 bases and J by 10 bases, with 15 bases between the two germline ends. The CDR3: CASSPKGGGKLFF. DNA of the CDR3: TGTGCCAGCAGTCCAAAGGGGGGGGGAAAACTGTTTTTT.

The V call is TRBV5-1, the J call TRBJ1-2, with D maybe TRBD1 (5 bases). Germline V gives CDR1 SGHRS, CDR2 YFSETQ. This CDR3 contains 17 residues. Between the trimmed V and J ends, which lost 4 bases and 6 bases, there was a span of 25 bases. The CDR3 DNA reads TGCGCCAGCAGCCCGGGGTCGGGGGGAGTGTTGGGAGATGGCTACACCTTC. Protein: CASSPGSGGVLGDGYTF.

The chain has TRBV19 and TRBJ1-1, with 9 bases identical to TRBD1. V was clipped by 6 bases and J by 6 bases; unmatched bases: 8. CDR1 is LNHDA, CDR2 SQIVND, per germline (reference sequence). This CDR3 comprises 14 residues. The CDR3 DNA follows: TGTGCCAGTAGGTCTCGGGGACAGGGACCTGAAGCTTTCTTT. Residues: CASRSRGQGPEAFF.

This chain uses TRBV4-1 with TRBJ2-3, with 10 bases matching TRBD2. The CDR3 is made up of 17 amino acids. With V trimmed by 0 bases and J by 2 bases, 5 bases remained unmatched. Germline-derived CDR1 and CDR2 are MGHRA and YSYEKL. Written as DNA, the CDR3 is TGCGCCAGCAGCCAAGATCCAACTAGCGGGGACACAGATACGCAGTATTTT. Residues: CASSQDPTSGDTDTQYF.

The chain is built from TRBV5-1 and TRBJ2-7; 9 positions match TRBD1. This CDR3 is 15 amino acids long. J was trimmed by 4 bases and V by 3 bases; bases with no gene match: 8. Germline-derived CDR1 and CDR2 are SGHRS and YFSETQ. The DNA for the CDR3 is TGCGCCAGCAGCTCCACAGGGGGCTCGGGTTACGAGCAGTACTTC. This encodes CASSSTGGSGYEQYF.

The chain links TRBV30 to TRBJ1-1, with D tentatively TRBD1 (5 bases). This CDR3 is built from 11 residues. From germline, CDR1 is GTSNPN and CDR2 SVGIG (reference sequence). The ends were cut back, 2 bases at V and 8 bases at J, with 9 bases in the middle. The CDR3: CAWSPTVEAFF. The DNA for the CDR3 is TGTGCCTGGAGTCCGACAGTGGAAGCTTTCTTT.

This chain links TRBV28 with TRBJ2-7; TRBD2 matches at 7 bases. V lost 8 bases to trimming and J lost 0 bases; unmatched junction nucleotides: 1. The CDR3 has 12 amino acids. CDR1 MDHEN and CDR2 SYDVKM come from the germline V gene. In DNA form, the CDR3 reads TGTGCCAGCCGGGACTACTCCTACGAGCAGTACTTC. This translates into CASRDYSYEQYF.

This chain connects TRBV7-3 to TRBJ2-1; the D gene is possibly TRBD2 (6 bases). Germline CDR1 reads SGHTA; CDR2 reads FQGTGA. V dropped 1 base and J dropped 8 bases, with 12 bases sitting between them. This CDR3 comprises 14 residues. CDR3 sequence (DNA): TGTGCCAGCAGCTTAATTGGAGGGGATCATGAGCAGTTCTTC. This translates into CASSLIGGDHEQFF. The full variable domain, rest sourced from reference TRBV7-3 and TRBJ2-1, is GAGVSQTPSNKVTEKGKYVELRCDPISGHTALYWYRQSLGQGPEFLIYFQGTGAADDSGLPNDRFFAVRPEGSVSTLKIQRTERGDSAVYLCASSLIGGDHEQFFGPGTRLTVL.